This T cell receptor beta chain derives from a study of regulatory T cells in long-lasting Graves disease. Germline lookup yields CDR1 SQVTM and CDR2 ANQGSEA. Between the trimmed V and J ends, which lost 7 bases and 4 bases, there was a span of 12 bases. The CDR3 has 12 residues. In this sample, this clonotype turned up a few times. Time point reported: newly diagnosed GD, antithyroid drugs for less than 3 months. The TCR library was made from RNA extracted from PBMCs. Patients with Graves' disease were diagnosed by American Thyroid Association guidelines. The authors built TCR beta libraries using iRepertoire HTBI primers and Arm-PCR of CDR3 regions. Each CDR3 protein is one row after TCRdb ran MiXCR on the multiplex PCR reads. In the table there are 450,000 to 600,000 distinct CDR3 sequences, roughly 17% of which are singletons. This sample also appeared in a second study, on T cells in Graves' hyperthyroidism and ophthalmopathy.

The material was peripheral blood mononuclear cells (PBMCs), obtained at new diagnosis, from a patient treated with antithyroid drugs. The source is a man in his forties or fifties with Graves disease. The chain links TRBV29-1 to TRBJ2-3; perhaps TRBD2 as D (6 bases). The CDR3 DNA follows: TGCAGCGCATCCTGGGAGGCAGATACGCAGTATTTT. Encoded protein: CSASWEADTQYF.